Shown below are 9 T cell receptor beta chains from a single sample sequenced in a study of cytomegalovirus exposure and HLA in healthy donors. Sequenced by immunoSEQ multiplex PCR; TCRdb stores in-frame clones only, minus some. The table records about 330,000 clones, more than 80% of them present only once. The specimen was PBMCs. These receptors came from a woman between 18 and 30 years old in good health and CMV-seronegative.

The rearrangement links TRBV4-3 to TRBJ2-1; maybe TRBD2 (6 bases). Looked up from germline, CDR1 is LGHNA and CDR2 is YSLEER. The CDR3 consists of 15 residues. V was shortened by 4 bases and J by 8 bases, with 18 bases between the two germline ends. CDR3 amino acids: CASSPLAAVPDEQFF. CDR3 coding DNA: TGCGCCAGCAGCCCCTTAGCGGCAGTTCCTGATGAGCAGTTCTTC.

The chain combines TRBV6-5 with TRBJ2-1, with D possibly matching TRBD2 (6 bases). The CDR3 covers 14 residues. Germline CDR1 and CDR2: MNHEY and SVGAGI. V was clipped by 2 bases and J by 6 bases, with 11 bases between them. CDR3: CASSYRGTSNEQFF. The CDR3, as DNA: TGTGCCAGCAGTTACCGGGGGACTTCCAATGAGCAGTTCTTC.

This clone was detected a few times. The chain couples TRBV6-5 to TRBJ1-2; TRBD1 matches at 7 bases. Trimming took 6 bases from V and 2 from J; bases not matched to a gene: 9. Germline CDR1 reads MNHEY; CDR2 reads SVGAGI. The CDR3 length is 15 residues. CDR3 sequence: CASRPKGALNYGYTF. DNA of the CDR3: TGTGCCAGCAGACCGAAGGGGGCGTTAAACTATGGCTACACCTTC.

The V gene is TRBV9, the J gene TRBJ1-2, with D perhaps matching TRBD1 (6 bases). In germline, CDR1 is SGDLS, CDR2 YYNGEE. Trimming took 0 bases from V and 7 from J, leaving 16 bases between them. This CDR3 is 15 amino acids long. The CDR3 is CASSVDPAGARGYTF. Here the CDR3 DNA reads TGTGCCAGCAGCGTAGACCCGGCAGGGGCTCGTGGCTACACCTTC.

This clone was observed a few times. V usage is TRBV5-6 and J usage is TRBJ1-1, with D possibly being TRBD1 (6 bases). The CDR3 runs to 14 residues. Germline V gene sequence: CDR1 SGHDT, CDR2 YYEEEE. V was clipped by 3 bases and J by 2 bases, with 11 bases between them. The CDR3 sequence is CASSYRARNTEAFF. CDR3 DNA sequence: TGTGCCAGCAGCTACAGGGCGCGCAACACTGAAGCTTTCTTT.

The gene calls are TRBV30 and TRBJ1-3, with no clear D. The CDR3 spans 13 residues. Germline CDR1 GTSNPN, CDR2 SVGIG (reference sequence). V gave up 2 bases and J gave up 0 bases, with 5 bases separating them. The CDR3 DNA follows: TGTGCCTGGAGTCTTCGCTCTGGAAACACCATATATTTT. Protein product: CAWSLRSGNTIYF.

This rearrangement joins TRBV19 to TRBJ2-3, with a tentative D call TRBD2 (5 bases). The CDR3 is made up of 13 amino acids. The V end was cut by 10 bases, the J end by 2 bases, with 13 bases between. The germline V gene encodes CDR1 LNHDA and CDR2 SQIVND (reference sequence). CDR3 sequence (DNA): TGTGCCACTATGGACTTCCCCACAGATACGCAGTATTTT. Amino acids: CATMDFPTDTQYF.

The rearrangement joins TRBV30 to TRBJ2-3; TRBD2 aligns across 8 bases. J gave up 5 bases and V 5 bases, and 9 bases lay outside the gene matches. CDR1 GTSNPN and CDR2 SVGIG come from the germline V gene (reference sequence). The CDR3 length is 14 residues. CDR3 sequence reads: CAWGGSGSEDTQYF. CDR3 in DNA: TGTGCCTGGGGGGGGAGCGGGAGTGAAGATACGCAGTATTTT.

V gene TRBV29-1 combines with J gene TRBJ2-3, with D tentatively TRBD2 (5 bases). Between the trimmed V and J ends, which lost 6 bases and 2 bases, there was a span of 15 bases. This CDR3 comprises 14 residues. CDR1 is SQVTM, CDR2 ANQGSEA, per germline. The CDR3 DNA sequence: TGCAGCGTGAGGCTCGGACTCACCACAGATACGCAGTATTTT. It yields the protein CSVRLGLTTDTQYF.